A single sample is the source of the 17 T cell receptor beta chains below, sequenced in a study of cytomegalovirus exposure and HLA in healthy donors. Profiling relied on immunoSEQ multiplex PCR, and the TCRdb table lists in-frame clones only, not all of them. The sample yields 200,000 to 250,000 clones, approximately 82% seen once. The sample consisted of PBMCs. The receptor source for this set is a woman under 30 in good health and CMV-seronegative.

This clone was observed a few times. The V and J genes are TRBV4-1 and TRBJ2-7; D gene unclear. Trimming shortened V by 7 bases and J by 1 base, and 14 bases separated the two germline ends. The V gene's germline CDR1 is MGHRA and CDR2 YSYEKL. CDR3 length equals 14 residues. The CDR3 reads CASKYGVQSYEQYF. DNA for the CDR3: TGCGCCAGCAAGTATGGGGTCCAATCCTACGAGCAGTACTTC.

J is TRBJ2-7 and V is TRBV7-6, with 12 bases matching TRBD1. Germline CDR1 SGHVS, CDR2 FNYEAQ. The CDR3 consists of 16 residues. V was pared by 6 bases and J by 2 bases, with 8 bases of the junction left unmatched. In DNA form, the CDR3 reads TGTGCCAGCAGTTCCTACCGGGACAGGGGGCCCTACGAGCAGTACTTC. Residues: CASSSYRDRGPYEQYF.

This clone showed up just once. The genes are TRBV19 and TRBJ1-6, with 7 positions matching TRBD1. V shed 5 bases, J shed 3 bases, and the junction held 4 bases outside the gene matches. The CDR3 covers 15 residues. Looked up from germline, CDR1 is LNHDA and CDR2 is SQIVND (reference sequence). In nucleotides, the CDR3 is TGTGCCAGTAGTTTACGGGACAGCTATAATTCACCCCTCCACTTT. Protein: CASSLRDSYNSPLHF.

Concerning this clone: The sample has other DNA sequences that encode this CDR3 too. The genes are TRBV2 and TRBJ2-3; D remains ambiguous. V was cut by 6 bases and J by 1 base, with 5 bases left in between. CDR3 length equals 12 residues. In germline, CDR1 is SNHLY, CDR2 FYNNEI. The CDR3 DNA sequence: TGTGCCAGCAGCGAGGGCACAGATACGCAGTATTTT. Translation: CASSEGTDTQYF.

In DNA, the CDR3 is TGTGCCAGCATGGCAGGGGAGAACACTGAAGCTTTCTTT. Translation gives CASMAGENTEAFF. The V and J genes are TRBV5-5 and TRBJ1-1; a possible D gene is TRBD1 (6 bases). The germline V and J ends were trimmed by 6 bases and 1 base, with 10 bases remaining between them. The CDR3 length is 13 residues. Germline V gene data show CDR1 as SGHKS and CDR2 as YYEKEE (reference sequence).

This clone came up a few times. This rearrangement joins TRBV30 to TRBJ1-6; the D is unclear. Germline-derived CDR1 and CDR2 are GTSNPN and SVGIG (reference sequence). Trimming pared 3 bases from V and 13 bases from J, leaving 16 bases between. This CDR3 contains 13 residues. The CDR3 loop is CAWRATEASPLHF. CDR3 nucleotides: TGTGCCTGGAGGGCCACCGAGGCGTCGCCCCTCCACTTT.

This clone came up once. The chain recombines TRBV5-1 with TRBJ2-1; 9 nucleotides line up with TRBD2. The CDR3 consists of 16 residues. Germline trimming cut 0 bases from V and 2 bases from J; bases unmatched to any gene: 3. Germline-derived CDR1 and CDR2 are SGHRS and YFSETQ. Written as DNA, the CDR3 is TGCGCCAGCAGCTTGGTTAGCGGGAGTACCTACAATGAGCAGTTCTTC. Amino acid sequence: CASSLVSGSTYNEQFF.

The chain employs TRBV29-1 and TRBJ2-2, with D possibly matching TRBD1 (6 bases). The V gene's germline CDR1 is SQVTM and CDR2 ANQGSEA. Trimming stripped 7 bases from V and 1 base from J, with 13 bases between. The CDR3 has 14 residues. As DNA, the CDR3 is TGCAGCGCTACGGGACATCGGAACACCGGGGAGCTGTTTTTT. This codes for CSATGHRNTGELFF.

The chain joins TRBV10-2 to TRBJ1-1; 7 nucleotides match TRBD1. CDR3 length: 14 amino acids. Germline CDR1 and CDR2: WSHSY and SAAADI. V lost 5 bases to trimming and J lost 11 bases; unmatched junction nucleotides: 14. The CDR3 region has the DNA TGCGCCAGCAGTTACGACAGGGCTCGTTTTGAGGCTTTCTTT. It translates to CASSYDRARFEAFF.

This chain connects TRBV7-3 to TRBJ2-1; TRBD2 agrees at 9 bases. CDR3 length: 15 residues. V shed 5 bases, J shed 12 bases, and the junction held 14 bases outside the gene matches. Germline lookup yields CDR1 SGHTA and CDR2 FQGTGA. CDR3 region: CASSPSRGGVGTQFF. In DNA form, the CDR3 reads TGTGCCAGCAGCCCCTCGCGGGGGGGCGTTGGCACGCAGTTCTTC.

This clone was observed a handful of times. This chain's CDR3 is CASSLEHQFEAFF. CDR3 nucleotide sequence: TGCGCCAGCAGCTTGGAACACCAGTTTGAAGCTTTCTTT. This sequence joins TRBV5-1 and TRBJ1-1; D uncertain. Germline CDR1 and CDR2: SGHRS and YFSETQ. The V end lost 0 bases, the J end lost 7 bases, and 10 bases lay between the germline ends. CDR3 length equals 13 residues. Using reference TRBV5-1 and TRBJ1-1 for the parts outside the CDR3, the full variable domain is KAGVTQTPRYLIKTRGQQVTLSCSPISGHRSVSWYQQTPGQGLQFLFEYFSETQRNKGNFPGRFSGRQFSNSRSEMNVSTLELGDSALYLCASSLEHQFEAFFGQGTRLTVV.

The chain uses TRBV4-2 and TRBJ1-2; D is unresolved. CDR1 and CDR2 from the germline V gene are LGHNA and YNFKEQ. V was clipped by 4 bases and J by 0 bases, with 12 bases between them. The CDR3 is made up of 15 amino acids. The CDR3 region is CASSPSDGPNYGYTF. As DNA, the CDR3 is TGTGCCAGCAGCCCATCGGACGGGCCTAACTATGGCTACACCTTC.

The chain links TRBV5-4 to TRBJ1-5; D call uncertain. The V and J ends lost 0 bases and 7 bases respectively, with 8 bases between them. The CDR3 covers 13 residues. The germline CDR1 and CDR2 sequences are SGHNT and YYREEE (reference sequence). The CDR3 DNA sequence: TGTGCCAGCAGCTTGGCCGGCGGACAGCCCCAGCATTTT. Encoded protein: CASSLAGGQPQHF.

The chain links TRBV28 to TRBJ2-3, with D perhaps TRBD1 (5 bases). The CDR3 length is 12 residues. The germline CDR1 and CDR2 sequences are MDHEN and SYDVKM. Trimming took off 5 bases at V and 11 bases at J, with 14 bases between the two ends. The CDR3 bases are TGTGCCAGCAGTCCCCCAGGGTGGGAGCAGTATTTT. Its translation is CASSPPGWEQYF.

The chain links TRBV6-1 to TRBJ2-2, with 7 bases aligning to TRBD1. CDR1 and CDR2 from the germline V gene are MNHNS and SASEGT. V shed 4 bases, J shed 5 bases, and the junction held 4 bases outside the gene matches. The CDR3 runs to 14 residues. In DNA, the CDR3 is TGTGCCAGCAGTGCTAACAGGGGAACCGGGGAGCTGTTTTTT. Protein product: CASSANRGTGELFF.

The V call is TRBV18, the J call TRBJ2-1; TRBD2 matches at 13 bases. There are 17 residues in the CDR3. Germline loops: CDR1 KGHSH, CDR2 LQKENI. The V and J ends lost 0 bases and 4 bases, in that order; junction bases with no gene match: 3. The CDR3 sequence is CASSPPLGLAGYNEQFF. The DNA of the CDR3 is TGTGCCAGCTCACCACCGTTGGGACTAGCGGGATACAATGAGCAGTTCTTC.

J is TRBJ2-7 and V is TRBV5-6, with TRBD1 matching over 10 bases. The CDR3 runs 15 residues. CDR1 is SGHDT and CDR2 is YYEEEE in the germline V gene. The J segment lost 3 bases and the V segment lost 2 bases, leaving 5 bases of the junction unmatched. The CDR3 is CASSFSGQGLYEQYF. For the CDR3, the DNA is TGTGCCAGCAGCTTCTCGGGACAGGGGCTCTACGAGCAGTACTTC.